Below are 23 T cell receptor beta chains sequenced from a single sample in a study of sequential checkpoint blockade in melanoma. Sequencing used immunoSEQ multiplex PCR; TCRdb keeps in-frame clones, though not all of them. The table has more than 5,000 clones, around 59% seen once; the top ten hold approximately 16%. Treatment of the sample: randomized to nivolumab then ipilimumab (arm A) or the reverse (arm B). This material consisted of CD8+ T cells sorted from blood (inferred from file names), taken from a patient given nivolumab and ipilimumab in sequence. The receptors originated from a human donor with melanoma.

The chain recombines TRBV5-4 with TRBJ2-5; TRBD1 aligns across 8 bases. The CDR3 loop spans 14 amino acids. J lost 5 bases, V lost 4 bases, and 7 bases had no gene match. Per germline, CDR1 SGHNT and CDR2 YYREEE (reference sequence). CDR3 in DNA: TGTGCCAGCAGCGGAGGACAGGGCGGGGAGACCCAGTACTTC. Translated, it gives CASSGGQGGETQYF.

This clone occurred a few times. The rearrangement uses TRBV19 and TRBJ2-4; D not resolved. Germline CDR1 is LNHDA and CDR2 is SQIVND (reference sequence). The CDR3 runs to 15 residues. The ends were cut back, 1 base at V and 0 bases at J, with 7 bases in the middle. CDR3 protein: CASSIGPLAKNIQYF. CDR3 DNA: TGTGCCAGTAGTATAGGCCCACTAGCCAAAAACATTCAGTACTTC.

The chain employs TRBV2 and TRBJ2-2; 15 bases map to TRBD2. The V segment lost 0 bases and the J segment 5 bases; nucleotides outside the gene matches: 4. The CDR3 consists of 18 residues. Germline V lookup: CDR1 SNHLY, CDR2 FYNNEI. The CDR3 coding sequence is TGTGCCAGCAGTGAAGCCGGACTAGCGGGAGGGGGTACCGGGGAGCTGTTTTTT. Its protein is CASSEAGLAGGGTGELFF.

This clone turned up a few times. The chain uses TRBV6-5 and TRBJ2-2; the match to TRBD1 covers 8 bases. This CDR3 comprises 15 residues. Per germline, CDR1 MNHEY and CDR2 SVGAGI. The V and J ends lost 2 bases and 4 bases, in that order; junction bases with no gene match: 3. CDR3 nucleotide sequence: TGTGCCAGCAGTTACGGACAGGGTCCCACCGGGGAGCTGTTTTTT. Its protein is CASSYGQGPTGELFF.

The rearrangement links TRBV11-2 to TRBJ2-7; 15 positions agree with TRBD2. V shed 5 bases and J 7 bases; nucleotides not matched to a gene: 3. Germline CDR1 SGHAT, CDR2 FQNNGV. CDR3 length: 14 amino acids. CDR3 sequence reads: CASSHGLAGGEQYF. In DNA, the CDR3 is TGTGCCAGCAGCCACGGACTAGCGGGAGGGGAGCAGTACTTC.

By its share, this clone is medium-sized. The chain employs TRBV5-6 and TRBJ2-7; TRBD1 agrees at 9 bases. There are 15 residues in the CDR3. CDR1 and CDR2 (germline): SGHDT, YYEEEE. V trimming: 4 bases; J trimming: 2 bases; junction bases outside the gene matches: 7. Written as DNA, the CDR3 is TGTGCCAGCAGCGGGGGGGACAGGGACGCCTACGAGCAGTACTTC. Its protein product is CASSGGDRDAYEQYF.

The CDR3 DNA sequence: TGTGCCAGCACACGATCCGGGACTCTAGCCTTCGACGGCTCCTACGAGCAGTACTTC. It codes for CASTRSGTLAFDGSYEQYF. This sequence joins TRBV27 and TRBJ2-7, with D possibly being TRBD2 (6 bases). CDR3 length equals 19 residues. The germline V and J ends were trimmed by 7 bases and 0 bases, with 28 bases remaining between them. Germline values: CDR1 MNHEY, CDR2 SMNVEV (reference sequence).

This CDR3 is CASSLGGDYSYNEQFF. CDR3 in DNA: TGTGCCAGCAGCTTGGGGGGGGACTACTCCTACAATGAGCAGTTCTTC. This chain connects TRBV5-6 to TRBJ2-1; 7 bases map to TRBD2. CDR1 is SGHDT, CDR2 YYEEEE, per germline. The CDR3 extends over 16 amino acids. Trimming removed 0 bases from V and 0 bases from J; junction bases left unmatched: 3.

This clone was picked up one time. This chain joins TRBV7-8 and TRBJ2-2, with D uncertain. CDR1 and CDR2 (germline): SGHVS, FQNEAQ. The length of the CDR3 is 13 residues. Trimming shortened V by 5 bases and J by 7 bases, and 11 bases separated the two germline ends. CDR3 coding DNA: TGTGCCAGCAGCGGCTTCGACAACGGGGAGCTGTTTTTT. This encodes CASSGFDNGELFF.

The chain carries TRBV7-6 and TRBJ2-5, with 10 bases matching TRBD2. The CDR3 runs to 15 residues. V gave up 5 bases and J gave up 5 bases; unmatched junction bases: 8. From germline, CDR1 is SGHVS and CDR2 FNYEAQ. Here the CDR3 DNA reads TGTGCCAGCAGCCGGGACGCAGCGGGAGGGGAGACCCAGTACTTC. Protein product: CASSRDAAGGETQYF.

In its sample, this clone was seen a few times. The chain joins TRBV6-5 to TRBJ2-4; tentative D call: TRBD1 (6 bases). The germline V gene has CDR1 MNHEY and CDR2 SVGAGI. V was trimmed by 3 bases and J by 8 bases, leaving 11 bases between them. The CDR3 is 13 amino acids. Here the CDR3 DNA reads TGTGCCAGCAGTTATTCGGGACAAGACATTCAGTACTTC. The encoded protein is CASSYSGQDIQYF.

This clone was recorded only once. This chain joins TRBV4-1 and TRBJ2-5, with TRBD2 identical over 9 bases. The CDR3 spans 19 residues. Germline V gene data show CDR1 as MGHRA and CDR2 as YSYEKL. The junction had 12 bases not matched to a gene; V was cut back by 1 base and J by 0 bases. This CDR3 is CASSQGREGGWGNQETQYF. CDR3 bases: TGCGCCAGCAGCCAAGGGCGGGAGGGGGGATGGGGGAACCAAGAGACCCAGTACTTC.

The J gene is TRBJ2-7, the V gene TRBV7-8; 8 bases are shared with TRBD1. Losses at the gene ends were 1 base for V and 3 bases for J; bases not matched to a gene: 2. Germline V gene lookup returns CDR1 SGHVS and CDR2 FQNEAQ. This CDR3 has 14 amino acids. The CDR3 sequence is CASSLGRGRYEQYF. In nucleotides, the CDR3 is TGTGCCAGCAGCTTAGGCAGGGGGCGCTACGAGCAGTACTTC. Variable domain in full (rest from reference TRBV7-8 and TRBJ2-7): GAGVSQSPRYKVAKRGQDVALRCDPISGHVSLFWYQQALGQGPEFLTYFQNEAQLDKSGLPSDRFFAERPEGSVSTLKIQRTQQEDSAVYLCASSLGRGRYEQYFGPGTRLTVT.

This chain links TRBV27 with TRBJ1-4; D is perhaps TRBD1 (5 bases). The V gene's germline CDR1 is MNHEY and CDR2 SMNVEV (reference sequence). V lost 1 base and J 8 bases, leaving 14 bases between the germline ends. The CDR3 sequence is 15 residues long. CDR3 coding DNA: TGTGCCAGCAGTTTATGGGCAGGGCAAAGCGAAAAACTGTTTTTT. Its protein product is CASSLWAGQSEKLFF.

The genes are TRBV27 and TRBJ1-2; tentative D call: TRBD1 (6 bases). Germline V CDR1 and CDR2: MNHEY, SMNVEV (reference sequence). Trimming removed 3 bases at V and 6 bases at J, with 11 bases between. CDR3 length: 13 residues. This CDR3 is CASSFVGADGYTF. The CDR3 coding sequence is TGTGCCAGCAGTTTCGTGGGGGCGGATGGCTACACCTTC.

Written as DNA, the CDR3 is TGCGCCAGCAGCCAGGGCAGGGCCATCAGGAGCACAGATACGCAGTATTTT. It specifies CASSQGRAIRSTDTQYF. The V and J genes are TRBV4-3 and TRBJ2-3, with D possibly TRBD1 on 5 matching bases. The CDR3 sequence is 17 residues long. The V and J ends lost 3 bases and 0 bases respectively, with 16 bases between them. The germline gives CDR1 LGHNA, CDR2 YSLEER.

This clone was seen more than once but under ten times. This chain uses TRBV5-1 with TRBJ2-7; 7 nucleotides line up with TRBD1. Trimming removed 0 bases from V and 5 bases from J; junction bases left unmatched: 8. Germline V lookup: CDR1 SGHRS, CDR2 YFSETQ. The CDR3 is made up of 15 amino acids. The DNA of the CDR3 is TGCGCCAGCAGCTTGGATTCAGGGGGATGGAACGAGCAGTACTTC. Translation: CASSLDSGGWNEQYF.

The V call is TRBV9, the J call TRBJ2-7; 8 bases are shared with TRBD2. This CDR3 has 15 amino acids. With 4 bases clipped from V and 0 bases from J, the junction kept 6 bases outside the gene matches. CDR1 SGDLS and CDR2 YYNGEE come from the germline V gene. CDR3 nucleotides: TGTGCCAGCAGCCCCTCCGGGACTAGCTCCTACGAGCAGTACTTC. It encodes CASSPSGTSSYEQYF.

The chain links TRBV15 to TRBJ2-1, with D hard to call. V lost 0 bases, J lost 3 bases, and 15 bases lay in between. The germline V gene encodes CDR1 LNHNV and CDR2 YYDKDF (reference sequence). The CDR3 is 17 amino acids. CDR3 coding DNA: TGTGCCACCAGCAGAGATACGGCAGGTTACGGCTACAATGAGCAGTTCTTC. Translating it yields CATSRDTAGYGYNEQFF.

The chain joins TRBV7-9 to TRBJ2-1, with 11 bases fitting TRBD1. CDR1 is SEHNR, CDR2 FQNEAQ, per germline (reference sequence). The CDR3 sequence is 16 residues long. V trimming: 5 bases; J trimming: 4 bases; junction bases outside the gene matches: 7. CDR3 sequence reads: CASSHEDRGLYNEQFF. CDR3 coding DNA: TGTGCCAGCAGCCACGAGGACAGGGGGCTTTACAATGAGCAGTTCTTC.

The chain employs TRBV30 and TRBJ1-5, with 8 bases lining up with TRBD1. This CDR3 is built from 15 residues. Trimming cost V 0 bases and J 5 bases; bases outside gene matches: 6. Germline V CDR1 and CDR2: GTSNPN, SVGIG (reference sequence). Here the CDR3 DNA reads TGTGCCTGGAGTGTACTGGGGACAGGCTATCAGCCCCAGCATTTT. The encoded protein is CAWSVLGTGYQPQHF. The variable domain in full, with the rest retrieved from reference TRBV30 and TRBJ1-5, is SQTIHQWPATLVQPVGSPLSLECTVEGTSNPNLYWYRQAAGRGLQLLFYSVGIGQISSEVPQNLSASRPQDRQFILSSKKLLLSDSGFYLCAWSVLGTGYQPQHFGDGTRLSIL.

This chain links TRBV7-2 with TRBJ2-5, with D possibly being TRBD1 (5 bases). From germline, CDR1 is SGHTA and CDR2 FQGNSA. Between the trimmed V and J ends, which lost 3 bases and 1 base, there was a span of 9 bases. The CDR3 is 14 amino acids. The CDR3 region has the DNA TGTGCCAGCAGCTTGCCAGGGTTCCAAGAGACCCAGTACTTC. Its protein product is CASSLPGFQETQYF.

Sample share makes this clone medium-sized. The J gene is TRBJ1-4, the V gene TRBV4-3; 9 bases fit TRBD1. Germline values: CDR1 LGHNA, CDR2 YSLEER. The CDR3 has 16 amino acids. Losses at the gene ends were 1 base for V and 7 bases for J; bases not matched to a gene: 7. For the CDR3, the DNA is TGCGCCAGCAGCCAAGCTTCCGGGACAGGGAGTGAAAAACTGTTTTTT. Translated: CASSQASGTGSEKLFF.